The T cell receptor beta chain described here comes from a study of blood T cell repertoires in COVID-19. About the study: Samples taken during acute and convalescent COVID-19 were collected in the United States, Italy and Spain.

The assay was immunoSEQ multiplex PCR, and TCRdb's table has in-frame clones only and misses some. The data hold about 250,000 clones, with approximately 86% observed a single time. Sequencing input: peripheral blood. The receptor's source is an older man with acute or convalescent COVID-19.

The CDR3: CASSLLAGSPLHF. CDR3 DNA: TGTGCCAGCAGTTTACTCGCAGGCTCACCCCTCCACTTT. V and J are TRBV12-3 or TRBV12-4 and TRBJ1-6, with D unresolved. The CDR3 runs 13 residues. The ends were cut back, 2 bases at V and 10 bases at J, with 9 bases in the middle.